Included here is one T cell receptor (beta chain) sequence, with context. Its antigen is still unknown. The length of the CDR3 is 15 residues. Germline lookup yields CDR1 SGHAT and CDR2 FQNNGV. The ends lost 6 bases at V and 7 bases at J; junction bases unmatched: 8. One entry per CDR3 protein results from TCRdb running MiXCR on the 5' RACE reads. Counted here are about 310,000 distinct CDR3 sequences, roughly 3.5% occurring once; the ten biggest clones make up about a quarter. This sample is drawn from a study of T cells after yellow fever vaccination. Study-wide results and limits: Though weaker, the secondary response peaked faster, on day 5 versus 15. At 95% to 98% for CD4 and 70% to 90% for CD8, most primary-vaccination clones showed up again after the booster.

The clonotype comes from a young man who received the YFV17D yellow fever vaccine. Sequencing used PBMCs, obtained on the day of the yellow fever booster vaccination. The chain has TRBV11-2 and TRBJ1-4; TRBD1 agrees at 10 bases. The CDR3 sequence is CASRSGQGGLEKLFF. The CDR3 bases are TGTGCCAGCAGATCCGGACAGGGGGGACTTGAAAAACTGTTTTTT.